This entry lists 19 T cell receptor beta chains sequenced from one sample in a study of blood T cell repertoires in COVID-19. Only in-frame clones appear in the TCRdb table, and some are missing; sequencing was by immunoSEQ multiplex PCR. The table lists 260,000 or so clones, approximately 81% of them singletons. Source material: PBMCs or T cells enriched from blood (not recorded which). The receptors derive from a woman aged 45-65 years who had recovered from COVID-19.

This chain uses TRBV7-3 with TRBJ2-2; no definite D call. V was pared by 0 bases and J by 8 bases, with 7 bases between. Germline V gene data show CDR1 as SGHTA and CDR2 as FQGTGA. CDR3 length: 13 residues. The CDR3 here is CASSLTSVGELFF. The CDR3 coding sequence is TGTGCCAGCAGCTTAACTAGTGTTGGGGAGCTGTTTTTT.

The rearrangement uses TRBV29-1 and TRBJ2-3, with 7 bases that match TRBD1. This CDR3 comprises 15 residues. The J segment lost 3 bases and the V segment lost 0 bases, leaving 6 bases of the junction unmatched. From germline, CDR1 is SQVTM and CDR2 ANQGSEA. DNA of the CDR3: TGCAGCGTTGAAGAAAGGGACAGAACTACAGATACGCAGTATTTT. Its protein is CSVEERDRTTDTQYF.

Turning to this clone: One end of the junction fails to match germline, which may point to a read error. V is TRBV7-3 and J is TRBJ2-2, with 9 bases that match TRBD1. The CDR3 runs 16 residues. Germline V gene sequence: CDR1 SGHTA, CDR2 FQGTGA. Here the CDR3 DNA reads TGTGCCAGCAGCGTAACAGGGGGCTGGAACACCGGGGAGCTGTTTTTT. Translated: CASSVTGGWNTGELFF.

This chain links TRBV30 with TRBJ1-1; TRBD1 might be the D (6 bases). Germline lookup yields CDR1 GTSNPN and CDR2 SVGIG (reference sequence). Trimming stripped 4 bases from V and 4 bases from J, with 19 bases between. The CDR3 is 15 amino acids. The CDR3 coding sequence is TGTGCCTGGATGGGAGGGGGACCGGTCGGCACTGAAGCTTTCTTT. It codes for CAWMGGGPVGTEAFF.

J is TRBJ2-3 and V is TRBV10-3, with D possibly TRBD1 on 6 matching bases. Germline V gene lookup returns CDR1 ENHRY and CDR2 SYGVKD. The CDR3 consists of 12 residues. The V end lost 3 bases, the J end lost 10 bases, and 11 bases lay between the germline ends. DNA of the CDR3: TGTGCCATCAGTGATGGCCAGGGGCCGCAGTATTTT. Translating it yields CAISDGQGPQYF.

The chain combines TRBV29-1 with TRBJ2-7; tentative D call: TRBD2 (6 bases). This CDR3 contains 13 residues. V was pared by 4 bases and J by 3 bases, with 13 bases between. The germline V gene encodes CDR1 SQVTM and CDR2 ANQGSEA. The CDR3 loop is CSVVLWGGYEQYF. The CDR3 DNA is TGCAGCGTTGTGTTATGGGGAGGCTACGAGCAGTACTTC.

V is TRBV11-3 and J is TRBJ2-2; D might be TRBD1 (6 bases). Trimming left V 5 bases short and J 7 bases short, with 20 bases between. The germline CDR1 and CDR2 sequences are SGHNT and YENEEA. The CDR3 runs to 16 residues. The CDR3 is CASSPNYPGDGGELFF. The CDR3, as DNA: TGTGCCAGCAGCCCAAACTACCCAGGGGACGGCGGGGAGCTGTTTTTT.

V and J are TRBV5-4 and TRBJ2-7; maybe TRBD1 (7 bases). CDR3 length: 18 residues. CDR1 is SGHNT and CDR2 is YYREEE in the germline V gene (reference sequence). Trimming took off 0 bases at V and 3 bases at J, with 22 bases between the two ends. CDR3 nucleotide sequence: TGTGCCAGCAGCTTGGGACGGGAGAGGGGGCATAATAACTACGAGCAGTACTTC. Amino acids: CASSLGRERGHNNYEQYF.

This clone was detected only once. The rearrangement uses TRBV19 and TRBJ2-1, with 7 bases fitting TRBD2. Looked up from germline, CDR1 is LNHDA and CDR2 is SQIVND (reference sequence). This CDR3 comprises 12 residues. Germline trimming cut 3 bases from V and 7 bases from J; bases unmatched to any gene: 0. The CDR3 loop is CASSMGGNEQFF. Here the CDR3 DNA reads TGTGCCAGTAGTATGGGAGGGAATGAGCAGTTCTTC.

The chain employs TRBV24-1 and TRBJ1-5; maybe TRBD1 (5 bases). CDR1 and CDR2 from the germline V gene are KGHDR and SFDVKD. V was trimmed by 9 bases and J by 2 bases, leaving 16 bases between them. This CDR3 is built from 15 residues. Here the CDR3 DNA reads TGTGCCACCCCTCCCCCGGTCAGGGGCAATCAGCCCCAGCATTTT. It encodes CATPPPVRGNQPQHF.

The genes are TRBV10-1 and TRBJ2-7; the D gene is possibly TRBD1 (5 bases). Germline lookup yields CDR1 WNHNN and CDR2 SYGVQD (reference sequence). Between the trimmed V and J ends, which lost 9 bases and 3 bases, there was a span of 12 bases. The CDR3 has 12 amino acids. The CDR3 DNA reads as TGCGCCAGGTGGGGCAAAATCTACGAGCAGTACTTC. This gives the protein CARWGKIYEQYF.

The chain couples TRBV19 to TRBJ2-3; 9 bases are shared with TRBD1. This CDR3 has 15 amino acids. Germline CDR1 LNHDA, CDR2 SQIVND (reference sequence). Trimming removed 7 bases from V and 2 bases from J; junction bases left unmatched: 7. DNA for the CDR3: TGTGCCAGTACCCCGGACAGGGGATACACAGATACGCAGTATTTT. Translating it yields CASTPDRGYTDTQYF.

This rearrangement joins TRBV3-1 (or the pseudogene TRBV3-2) to TRBJ2-2, with 11 bases aligning to TRBD2. In germline, CDR1 is LGHDT, CDR2 YNNKEL (reference sequence). The V segment lost 1 base and the J segment 7 bases; nucleotides outside the gene matches: 2. The CDR3 spans 15 residues. CDR3 DNA sequence: TGTGCCAGCAGCCAAGCGACTAGCGGGAACGGGGAGCTGTTTTTT. Its protein product is CASSQATSGNGELFF.

The chain carries TRBV6-5 and TRBJ1-1; D uncertain. The CDR3 is 15 residues long. Per the germline V gene, CDR1 is MNHEY and CDR2 is SVGAGI. Between the trimmed V and J ends, which lost 0 bases and 11 bases, there was a span of 19 bases. CDR3 coding DNA: TGTGCCAGCAGTTACTCGTTTATGGGTTCAGAGGTGGCTTTCTTT. It yields the protein CASSYSFMGSEVAFF.

The chain recombines TRBV9 with TRBJ2-2; no clear D gene. Trimming pared 3 bases from V and 2 bases from J, leaving 8 bases between. CDR3 length: 14 amino acids. The V gene's germline CDR1 is SGDLS and CDR2 YYNGEE. The CDR3 nucleotides are TGTGCCAGCAGCGAGTACAGCAACACCGGGGAGCTGTTTTTT. This sequence encodes CASSEYSNTGELFF.

The chain has TRBV9 and TRBJ2-3, with TRBD1 matching over 9 bases. The CDR3 runs to 15 residues. CDR1 and CDR2 (germline): SGDLS, YYNGEE. Losses at the gene ends were 2 bases for V and 2 bases for J; bases not matched to a gene: 3. The CDR3, as DNA: TGTGCCAGCAGCGTCCGGGACAGGGACACAGATACGCAGTATTTT. This sequence encodes CASSVRDRDTDTQYF.

The gene calls are TRBV7-6 and TRBJ1-5; D is unclear. CDR3 length equals 14 residues. V lost 2 bases and J lost 4, with 9 bases in between. The V gene's germline CDR1 is SGHVS and CDR2 FNYEAQ. CDR3 in DNA: TGTGCCAGCAGCTTATCAGGAATTAATCAGCCCCAGCATTTT. Translating gives CASSLSGINQPQHF.

V and J are TRBV19 and TRBJ1-1, with 8 bases aligning to TRBD1. Trimming took 5 bases from V and 8 from J; bases not matched to a gene: 16. This CDR3 has 16 residues. From germline, CDR1 is LNHDA and CDR2 SQIVND (reference sequence). CDR3 nucleotides: TGTGCCAGTAGTCCGATTACATCACAGCGGACAGGGGAAGCTTTCTTT. Its protein product is CASSPITSQRTGEAFF.

J is TRBJ1-1 and V is TRBV28; D is unresolved. The CDR3 has 14 amino acids. Germline CDR1 reads MDHEN; CDR2 reads SYDVKM. V was shortened by 6 bases and J by 0 bases, with 11 bases between the two germline ends. The CDR3 DNA follows: TGTGCCAGCAGCGCGGTTACCGTGAACACTGAAGCTTTCTTT. Translation gives CASSAVTVNTEAFF.